Sequencing of this TCR beta chain was carried out in a study of metastatic and nonmetastatic thyroid tumors (TCRdb year 2020). Study-level background: Repertoires were compared across peripheral blood and tumor or nodule tissue samples from malignant and benign thyroid patients. The paper as a whole reports these results and caveats: In both blood and tumor samples, TCR beta diversity was reported to be significantly higher in malignant tumors than in benign nodules.

No treatment had been received by any patient before thyroid surgery. The study retrospectively analysed patient clinical samples collected from the early 2010s to the late 2010s using T-cell receptor beta sequencing. Libraries came from PCR. TCRdb shows the sequencer as Illumina HiSeq 4000. High-throughput sequencing was used to profile the CDR3 region of the TCR beta-chain in every patient. Turning to the authors' computational methods: The researchers built a classifier to tell apart papillary thyroid cancer patients with distant metastasis, based on CDR3 differences among clinicopathological groups. To measure repertoire diversity the researchers used the Shannon index, while the Morisita-Horn index served to gauge how similar the tumor and blood repertoires were. TCRdb's own reprocessing of the public reads used fastp at Q25 and MiXCR and kept productive beta chains. The V and J calls, along with clone size, are taken from TCRdb and not from the paper's own processing. Recorded for this sample are approximately 86,000 clones; under 15% of them occurred a single time. The ten largest clones represent roughly 9.6% of the sample.

Per the germline V gene, MNHNS is the CDR1 and SASEGT is the CDR2. The cysteine opens and the phenylalanine closes a CDR3 of 11 amino acids. The read is trimmed to its CDR3 DNA, 33 bases read in frame from base 1. Regarding this clone: This clone's antigen is unknown. A much larger clone lies a single base off, so this may be a read error.

The chain is assembled from TRBV6-1 and TRBJ1-2; a confident D gene designation cannot be given. The sequence came from a female donor with papillary thyroid cancer or a benign thyroid nodule (not recorded which). Some clones in this sample may be carry-over from other donors' samples. The sequencing input was tumor tissue. The CDR3 region: CASSSLGSTIF. The DNA sequence is TGTGCCAGCAGTTCCCTCGGCAGTACAATCTTC.